A single sample is the source of the 10 T cell receptor beta chains below, sequenced in a study of shared clonotypes between healthy human individuals. Assay used: immunoSEQ multiplex PCR; TCRdb lists only in-frame clones, some missing. Among roughly 2,300,000 clones listed, around 92% were seen once. Sequenced input: naive CD4+ T cells from PBMCs. Subset meaning: CD45RA+ positively selected. The receptors here all came from a man aged 18 to 30 in good health. Some clones in this sample may be carry-over from other donors' samples.

This chain joins TRBV10-2 and TRBJ2-3, with a weak D call TRBD1 (6 bases). Germline V CDR1 and CDR2: WSHSY, SAAADI. Trimming pared 3 bases from V and 4 bases from J, leaving 14 bases between. The length of the CDR3 is 15 residues. Here the CDR3 reads CASSDAPGAPDTQYF. CDR3 in DNA: TGCGCCAGCAGTGACGCCCCAGGGGCCCCAGATACGCAGTATTTT.

The V call is TRBV11-3, the J call TRBJ2-7; D might be TRBD1 (5 bases). Germline V gene data show CDR1 as SGHNT and CDR2 as YENEEA. The CDR3 contains 16 residues. V was clipped by 1 base and J by 2 bases, with 15 bases between them. The DNA of the CDR3 is TGTGCCAGCAGCTTAGGAACAGGAAAGATTGCCTACGAGCAGTACTTC. This gives the protein CASSLGTGKIAYEQYF.

The chain links TRBV19 to TRBJ2-3; 8 nucleotides line up with TRBD1. Per the germline V gene, CDR1 is LNHDA and CDR2 is SQIVND (reference sequence). CDR3 length: 16 amino acids. V was clipped by 5 bases and J by 7 bases; unmatched bases: 14. The CDR3 region is CASSVPPRDRRHTQYF. CDR3 nucleotide sequence: TGTGCCAGTAGTGTCCCTCCCCGGGACAGGCGACATACGCAGTATTTT.

The chain has TRBV6-5 and TRBJ1-2, with TRBD1 identical over 7 bases. The junction had 7 bases not matched to a gene; V was cut back by 0 bases and J by 3 bases. Germline V gene lookup returns CDR1 MNHEY and CDR2 SVGAGI. CDR3 size: 16 residues. The DNA for the CDR3 is TGTGCCAGCAGTTACTCGACGACAGGGCGATACTATGGCTACACCTTC. Amino acids: CASSYSTTGRYYGYTF.

This clone appeared a single time. The chain carries TRBV10-3 and TRBJ2-1, with a tentative D call TRBD2 (5 bases). Trimming removed 2 bases from V and 8 bases from J, with 22 bases in between. This CDR3 is built from 17 residues. Germline V gene data show CDR1 as ENHRY and CDR2 as SYGVKD. CDR3 region: CAISEGLGLAPLYEQFF. The CDR3 DNA reads TGTGCCATCAGTGAGGGTCTGGGTCTAGCCCCTCTTTATGAGCAGTTCTTC.

V and J are TRBV6-5 and TRBJ1-4; D is unresolved. Germline V gene lookup returns CDR1 MNHEY and CDR2 SVGAGI. The CDR3 spans 14 residues. Trimming stripped 6 bases from V and 0 bases from J, with 8 bases between. CDR3 protein: CASRNIATNEKLFF. The CDR3 nucleotides are TGTGCCAGCAGGAACATAGCAACTAATGAAAAACTGTTTTTT.

This chain uses TRBV29-1 with TRBJ1-2, with a weak D call TRBD1 (5 bases). This CDR3 comprises 11 residues. The germline V and J ends were trimmed by 7 bases and 4 bases, with 10 bases remaining between them. Germline loops: CDR1 SQVTM, CDR2 ANQGSEA. This CDR3 is CSARAGYGYTF. The CDR3, as DNA: TGCAGCGCCAGGGCGGGCTATGGCTACACCTTC.

The chain recombines TRBV18 with TRBJ2-2, with TRBD1 matching 8 bases. The V gene end was trimmed by 5 bases and the J gene end by 7 bases; junction bases not matched to a gene: 9. The CDR3 sequence is 15 residues long. Germline V gene data show CDR1 as KGHSH and CDR2 as LQKENI. The CDR3, as DNA: TGTGCCAGCTCAATCGACAGGGGCGGAGGCGGGGAGCTGTTTTTT. Translated, it gives CASSIDRGGGGELFF.

This clone was counted a few times. Other DNA sequences of this sample code for an identical CDR3. The chain combines TRBV29-1 with TRBJ1-2; D is ambiguous. Germline V gene sequence: CDR1 SQVTM, CDR2 ANQGSEA. The V end was cut by 4 bases, the J end by 2 bases, with 8 bases between. This CDR3 is built from 12 residues. The CDR3 nucleotides read TGCAGCGTTGTTAGTCCCAACTATGGCTACACCTTC. Its protein is CSVVSPNYGYTF.

The chain has TRBV7-3 and TRBJ1-1; perhaps TRBD1 as D (5 bases). V was shortened by 5 bases and J by 5 bases, with 18 bases between the two germline ends. The CDR3 covers 15 residues. The germline gives CDR1 SGHTA, CDR2 FQGTGA. CDR3 residues: CASSPGTLVRTEAFF. Here the CDR3 DNA reads TGTGCCAGCAGCCCAGGGACTTTAGTGAGGACTGAAGCTTTCTTT.